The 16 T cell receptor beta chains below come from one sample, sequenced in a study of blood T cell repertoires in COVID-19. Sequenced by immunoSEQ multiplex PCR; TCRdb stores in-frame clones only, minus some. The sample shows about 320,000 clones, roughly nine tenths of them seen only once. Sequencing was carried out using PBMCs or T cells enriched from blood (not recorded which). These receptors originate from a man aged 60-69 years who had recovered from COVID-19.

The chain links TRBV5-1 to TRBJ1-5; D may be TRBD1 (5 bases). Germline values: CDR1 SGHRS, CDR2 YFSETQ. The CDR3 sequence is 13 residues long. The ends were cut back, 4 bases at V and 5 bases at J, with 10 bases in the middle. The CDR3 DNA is TGCGCCAGCAGCGGGGGAGGGGATCAGCCCCAGCATTTT. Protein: CASSGGGDQPQHF.

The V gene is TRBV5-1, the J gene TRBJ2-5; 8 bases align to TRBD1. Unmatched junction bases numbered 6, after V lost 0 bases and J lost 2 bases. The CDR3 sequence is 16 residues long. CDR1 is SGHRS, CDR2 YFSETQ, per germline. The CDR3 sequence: CASSLGGTGIQETQYF. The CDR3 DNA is TGCGCCAGCAGCTTGGGCGGGACAGGTATACAAGAGACCCAGTACTTC.

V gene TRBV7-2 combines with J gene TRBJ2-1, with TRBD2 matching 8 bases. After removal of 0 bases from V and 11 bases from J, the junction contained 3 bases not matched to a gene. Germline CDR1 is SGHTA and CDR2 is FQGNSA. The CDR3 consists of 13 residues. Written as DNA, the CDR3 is TGTGCCAGCAGCTTAGCGATAGCGGGAAAGCAGTTCTTC. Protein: CASSLAIAGKQFF.

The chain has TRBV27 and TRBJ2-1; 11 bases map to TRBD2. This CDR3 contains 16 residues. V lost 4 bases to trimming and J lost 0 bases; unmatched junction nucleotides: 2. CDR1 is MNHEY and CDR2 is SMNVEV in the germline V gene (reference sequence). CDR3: CASSSGLAVSYNEQFF. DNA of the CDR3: TGTGCCAGCAGTTCGGGACTAGCGGTCTCCTACAATGAGCAGTTCTTC.

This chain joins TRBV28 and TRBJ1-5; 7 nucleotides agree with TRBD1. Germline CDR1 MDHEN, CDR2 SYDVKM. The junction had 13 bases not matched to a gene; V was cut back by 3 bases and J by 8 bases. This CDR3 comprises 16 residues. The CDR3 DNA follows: TGTGCCAGCAGTTTCTCAGGGGGGACACTAGGCGAGCCCCAGCATTTT. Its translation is CASSFSGGTLGEPQHF.

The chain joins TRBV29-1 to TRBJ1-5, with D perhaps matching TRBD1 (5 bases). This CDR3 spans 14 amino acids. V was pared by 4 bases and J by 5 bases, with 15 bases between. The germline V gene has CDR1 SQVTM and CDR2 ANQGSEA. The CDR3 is CSVGGVSVDQPQHF. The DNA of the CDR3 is TGCAGCGTTGGGGGGGTTTCGGTGGATCAGCCCCAGCATTTT. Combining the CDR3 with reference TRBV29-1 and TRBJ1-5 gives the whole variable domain SAVISQKPSRDICQRGTSLTIQCQVDSQVTMMFWYRQQPGQSLTLIATANQGSEATYESGFVIDKFPISRPNLTFSTLTVSNMSPEDSSIYLCSVGGVSVDQPQHFGDGTRLSIL.

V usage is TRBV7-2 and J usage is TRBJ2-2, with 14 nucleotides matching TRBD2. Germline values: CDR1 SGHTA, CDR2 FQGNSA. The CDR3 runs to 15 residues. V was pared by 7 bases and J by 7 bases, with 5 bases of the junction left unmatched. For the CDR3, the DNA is TGTGCCAGCAAAAATGGACTAGCGGGAGGCGGGGAGCTGTTTTTT. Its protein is CASKNGLAGGGELFF.

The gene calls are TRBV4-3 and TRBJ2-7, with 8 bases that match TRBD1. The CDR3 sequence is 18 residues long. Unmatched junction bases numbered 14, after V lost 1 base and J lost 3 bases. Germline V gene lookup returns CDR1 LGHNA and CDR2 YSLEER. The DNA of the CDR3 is TGCGCCAGCAGCCAAGCTTCCGGGACAGGAGGAAGAGACTACGAGCAGTACTTC. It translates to CASSQASGTGGRDYEQYF.

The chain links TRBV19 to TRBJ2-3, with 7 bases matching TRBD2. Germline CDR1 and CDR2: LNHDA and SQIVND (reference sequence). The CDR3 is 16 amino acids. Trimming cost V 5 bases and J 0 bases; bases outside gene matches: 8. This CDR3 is CASSPLAGFSTDTQYF. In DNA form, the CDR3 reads TGTGCCAGTAGTCCCTTAGCGGGCTTTAGCACAGATACGCAGTATTTT.

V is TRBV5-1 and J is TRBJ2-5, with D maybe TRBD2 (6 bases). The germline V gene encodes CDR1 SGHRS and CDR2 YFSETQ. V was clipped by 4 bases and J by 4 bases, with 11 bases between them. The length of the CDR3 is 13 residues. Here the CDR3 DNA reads TGCGCCAGCAGCCCCCGGGACTTAGAGACCCAGTACTTC. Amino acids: CASSPRDLETQYF.

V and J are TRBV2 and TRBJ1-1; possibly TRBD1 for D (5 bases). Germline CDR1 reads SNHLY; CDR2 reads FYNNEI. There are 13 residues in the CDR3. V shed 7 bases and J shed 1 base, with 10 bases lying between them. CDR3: CASTRGRNTEAFF. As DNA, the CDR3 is TGTGCCAGCACCCGGGGGAGGAACACTGAAGCTTTCTTT.

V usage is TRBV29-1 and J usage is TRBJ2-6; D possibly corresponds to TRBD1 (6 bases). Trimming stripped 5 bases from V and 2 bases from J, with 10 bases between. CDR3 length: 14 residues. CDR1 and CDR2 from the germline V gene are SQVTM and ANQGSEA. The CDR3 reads CSVTRGTGANVLTF. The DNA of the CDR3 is TGCAGCGTTACAAGGGGGACTGGGGCCAACGTCCTGACTTTC. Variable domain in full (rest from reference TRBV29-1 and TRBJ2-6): SAVISQKPSRDICQRGTSLTIQCQVDSQVTMMFWYRQQPGQSLTLIATANQGSEATYESGFVIDKFPISRPNLTFSTLTVSNMSPEDSSIYLCSVTRGTGANVLTFGAGSRLTVL.

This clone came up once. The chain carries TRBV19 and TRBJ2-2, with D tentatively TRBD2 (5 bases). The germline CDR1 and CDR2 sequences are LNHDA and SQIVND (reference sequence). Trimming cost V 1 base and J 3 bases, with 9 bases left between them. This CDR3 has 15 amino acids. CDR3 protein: CASSIGELYTGELFF. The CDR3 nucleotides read TGTGCCAGTAGTATAGGGGAGCTTTACACCGGGGAGCTGTTTTTT.

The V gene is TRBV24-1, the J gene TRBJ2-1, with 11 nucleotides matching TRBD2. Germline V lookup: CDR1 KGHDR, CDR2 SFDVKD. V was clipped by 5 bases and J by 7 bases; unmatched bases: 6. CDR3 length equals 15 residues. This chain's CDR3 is CATSVTSGSNNEQFF. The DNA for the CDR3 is TGTGCCACCAGTGTCACTAGCGGGAGTAATAATGAGCAGTTCTTC.

CDR3 nucleotides: TGTGCCAGCAGTGGGGCCCGACAGGGGCTATTTAATTCACCCCTCCACTTT. Its protein product is CASSGARQGLFNSPLHF. The V and J genes are TRBV27 and TRBJ1-6, with 8 bases fitting TRBD1. Germline V gene lookup returns CDR1 MNHEY and CDR2 SMNVEV (reference sequence). V trimming: 5 bases; J trimming: 6 bases; junction bases outside the gene matches: 12. The CDR3 is 17 amino acids.

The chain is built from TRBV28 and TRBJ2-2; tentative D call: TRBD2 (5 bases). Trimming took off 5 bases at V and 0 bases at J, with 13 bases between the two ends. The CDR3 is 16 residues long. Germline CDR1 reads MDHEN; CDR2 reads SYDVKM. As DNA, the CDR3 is TGTGCCAGCAGTCCGGTTCGAGCGGCGAACACCGGGGAGCTGTTTTTT. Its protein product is CASSPVRAANTGELFF.